A selection of T cell receptor beta chains follows, all from one sample in a study of OX40 agonist ivuxolimab in advanced cancers. Sequenced by immunoSEQ multiplex PCR; TCRdb stores in-frame clones only, minus some. Altogether 55,000 to 80,000 clones are present, about nine tenths being singletons, with the ten largest covering 2% to 2.5%. The source material was CD4+ or CD8+ T cells sorted from blood, sampled in a trial of the OX40 agonist ivuxolimab. The receptors originated from an adult with an advanced solid tumor such as melanoma, head and neck, liver or kidney cancer. Both conserved end residues are part of each CDR3. Fields, in order: clone size, D gene, J gene, V gene, CDR3 protein, CDR3 DNA. A D gene is named only where the DNA matches it firmly. Only some rows state a clone size, as once, few, many or a class for expanded clones.

-,-,TRBJ2-2,TRBV4-2,CASSQVGTRGSTTGELFF,TGTGCCAGCAGCCAAGTGGGAACGCGCGGTTCAACTACCGGGGAGCTGTTTTTT
-,TRBD1,TRBJ1-5,TRBV9,CASSGWGTAKSNQPQHF,TGTGCCAGCAGCGGGTGGGGGACAGCCAAGAGCAATCAGCCCCAGCATTTT
-,-,TRBJ1-3,TRBV11-2,CASGSRGVSGNTIYF,TGTGCCAGCGGGTCTAGGGGCGTCTCTGGAAACACCATATATTTT
-,TRBD1,TRBJ2-4,TRBV6-1,CASSPRTGGADIQYF,TGTGCCAGCAGTCCTCGGACAGGGGGCGCCGACATTCAGTACTTC
-,-,TRBJ1-1,TRBV18,CASSPPGDTEAFF,TGTGCCAGCTCACCACCAGGGGACACTGAAGCTTTCTTT
-,-,TRBJ2-1,TRBV9,CASSVDGNEQFF,TGTGCCAGCAGCGTAGATGGTAATGAGCAGTTCTTC
-,-,TRBJ1-5,TRBV4-1,CASSQDREASSNQPQHF,TGCGCCAGCAGCCAAGATCGGGAGGCCTCCAGCAATCAGCCCCAGCATTTT
-,TRBD1,TRBJ2-5,TRBV14,CASSRRDRGRFREETQYF,TGTGCCAGCAGTCGCCGGGACAGGGGGCGGTTTCGGGAAGAGACCCAGTACTTC
-,TRBD1,TRBJ2-7,TRBV18,CASSPGTGGSYEQYF,TGTGCCAGCTCACCCGGGACAGGGGGATCCTACGAGCAGTACTTC
-,-,TRBJ2-7,TRBV7-2,CASSQPQGHEQYF,TGTGCCAGCAGCCAACCGCAAGGGCACGAGCAGTACTTC
-,-,TRBJ2-5,TRBV7-6,CASSLGGRGRETQYF,TGTGCCAGCAGCTTAGGGGGCAGGGGCCGAGAGACCCAGTACTTC
-,-,TRBJ1-4,TRBV21-1,CASSKKIGQLFNEKLFF,TGTGCCAGCAGCAAGAAAATCGGACAGCTTTTTAATGAAAAACTGTTTTTT
once,-,TRBJ2-1,TRBV6-6,CASSVRVGNEQFF,TGTGCCAGCAGCGTACGGGTTGGCAATGAGCAGTTCTTC
-,-,TRBJ1-2,TRBV20-1,CSASGYTF,TGCAGTGCTAGTGGCTACACCTTC
-,-,TRBJ1-2,TRBV4-3,CASSHRAANYGYTF,TGCGCCAGCAGCCACCGCGCAGCTAACTATGGCTACACCTTC
-,-,TRBJ1-1,TRBV6-5,CASRNEVAFF,TGTGCCAGCAGGAATGAAGTGGCTTTCTTT
-,TRBD1,TRBJ2-7,TRBV9,CASSTGTGVNEQYF,TGTGCCAGCAGCACCGGGACAGGGGTCAACGAGCAGTACTTC
-,-,TRBJ2-5,TRBV4-3,CASSQGRGVGETQYF,TGCGCCAGCAGCCAAGGCAGAGGGGTTGGGGAGACCCAGTACTTC
once,-,TRBJ2-3,TRBV28,CASNRARDTQYF,TGTGCCAGCAACAGGGCCCGGGATACGCAGTATTTT
-,-,TRBJ2-2,TRBV5-5,CASSFFWGPGELFF,TGTGCCAGCAGCTTCTTTTGGGGTCCGGGGGAGCTGTTTTTT
-,-,TRBJ2-3,TRBV9,CASSVWIRREDTQYF,TGTGCCAGCAGCGTATGGATCCGGCGGGAAGATACGCAGTATTTT
few,TRBD1,TRBJ1-5,TRBV6-6,CASSFPGGNQPQHF,TGTGCCAGCAGCTTCCCAGGGGGCAACCAGCCCCAGCATTTT
-,-,TRBJ2-6,TRBV19,CASSSQGPSSGANVLTF,TGTGCCAGTAGTAGTCAGGGGCCCTCCTCTGGGGCCAACGTCCTGACTTTC
-,TRBD1,TRBJ1-6,TRBV11-2,CASSLERQGNSPLHF,TGTGCCAGCAGCTTAGAGCGACAGGGCAACTCACCCCTCCACTTT
-,TRBD1,TRBJ1-5,TRBV4-2,CASSVGTVDQPQHF,TGTGCCAGCAGCGTTGGGACAGTGGATCAGCCCCAGCATTTT
-,TRBD2,TRBJ2-7,TRBV7-2,CASSLIWTSTGEQYF,TGTGCCAGCAGCTTAATCTGGACTAGCACGGGTGAGCAGTACTTC
-,-,TRBJ1-5,TRBV18,CASSPSGPNQPQHF,TGTGCCAGCTCACCAAGCGGGCCCAATCAGCCCCAGCATTTT
-,-,TRBJ2-1,TRBV28,CASGKGWINEQFF,TGTGCCAGCGGTAAAGGGTGGATAAATGAGCAGTTCTTC
-,-,TRBJ2-7,TRBV6-1,CASSVHRTYEQYF,TGTGCCAGCAGTGTTCACAGGACCTACGAGCAGTACTTC
-,TRBD2,TRBJ2-7,TRBV27,CARTLLGTSGWRFPYEQYF,TGTGCCAGAACCCTCCTGGGGACTAGCGGGTGGAGATTTCCCTACGAGCAGTACTTC
-,-,TRBJ2-7,TRBV15,CATSRARAGRIEQYF,TGTGCCACCAGCAGAGCCCGAGCGGGTCGCATCGAGCAGTACTTC
-,-,TRBJ1-4,TRBV5-1,CASSPGGAGEKLFF,TGCGCCAGCAGTCCGGGAGGGGCCGGTGAAAAACTGTTTTTT
once,-,TRBJ2-1,TRBV15,CATSRDPKGTGNNEQFF,TGTGCCACCAGCAGAGATCCGAAGGGGACTGGAAACAATGAGCAGTTCTTC
-,-,TRBJ2-5,TRBV5-8,CASSLVHEETQYF,TGTGCCAGCAGCTTGGTGCACGAAGAGACCCAGTACTTC
-,-,TRBJ2-5,TRBV5-1,CASSLGLEGGRWKETQYF,TGCGCCAGCAGCTTGGGCCTAGAGGGGGGCCGGTGGAAAGAGACCCAGTACTTC
many,TRBD1,TRBJ1-1,TRBV6-5,CASSPQGGNTEAFF,TGTGCCAGCAGTCCACAGGGGGGGAACACTGAAGCTTTCTTT
once,-,TRBJ2-3,TRBV11-3,CASSITGAFTDTQYF,TGTGCCAGCAGCATAACCGGGGCCTTCACAGATACGCAGTATTTT
-,-,TRBJ2-2,TRBV28,CASSFSSWDAGELFF,TGTGCCAGCAGTTTCTCATCATGGGACGCCGGGGAGCTGTTTTTT
-,-,TRBJ1-1,TRBV10-3,CAISQFMGGANTEAFF,TGTGCCATCAGTCAATTTATGGGGGGCGCAAACACTGAAGCTTTCTTT
-,TRBD1,TRBJ1-4,TRBV10-3,CAIRGQHNEKLFF,TGTGCCATCAGGGGACAGCATAATGAAAAACTGTTTTTT
-,TRBD1,TRBJ2-1,TRBV27,CASSFYRRDRGKMEQFF,TGTGCCAGCAGTTTTTATCGACGCGACAGGGGTAAGATGGAGCAGTTCTTC
-,TRBD1,TRBJ2-7,TRBV5-1,CASSFDRGREQYF,TGCGCCAGCAGCTTTGACAGGGGGCGAGAGCAGTACTTC
-,-,TRBJ2-7,TRBV13,CASSLLGGYEQYF,TGTGCCAGCAGCTTACTCGGTGGTTACGAGCAGTACTTC
-,TRBD2,TRBJ2-6,TRBV4-1,CASSSSAGGTANVLTF,TGCGCCAGCAGTAGCTCTGCGGGAGGGACCGCCAACGTCCTGACTTTC
-,-,TRBJ1-6,TRBV5-8,CASSSPEEGNNSPLHF,TGTGCCAGCAGCTCCCCGGAGGAGGGGAATAATTCACCCCTCCACTTT
-,TRBD1,TRBJ1-1,TRBV28,CASSWDRNTEAFF,TGTGCCAGCAGTTGGGACAGGAACACTGAAGCTTTCTTT
-,-,TRBJ2-5,TRBV9,CASGLGAVQETQYF,TGTGCCAGCGGATTGGGCGCGGTACAAGAGACCCAGTACTTC
-,-,TRBJ1-4,TRBV5-1,CASSLEGTSVKKLFF,TGCGCCAGCAGCTTGGAAGGGACATCCGTGAAAAAACTGTTTTTT
-,-,TRBJ2-2,TRBV29-1,CSVEPQGGTGELFF,TGCAGCGTTGAACCACAGGGAGGCACCGGGGAGCTGTTTTTT
-,TRBD2,TRBJ2-2,TRBV7-3,CASSPPGLAAGELFF,TGTGCCAGCAGCCCGCCGGGACTAGCGGCCGGGGAGCTGTTTTTT
-,-,TRBJ1-5,TRBV19,CASRPEGGPQHF,TGTGCCAGTAGACCCGAGGGGGGGCCCCAGCATTTT